The clone carrying this T cell receptor (beta chain) has only a few counts. The entry originates in a study of beta chain features in type 1 diabetes. As for the study in general: Summed over all samples, the examined sorted cells came to fewer than 120,000,000.

The germline V and J ends were trimmed by 4 bases and 5 bases, with 11 bases remaining between them. In germline, CDR1 is SQVTM, CDR2 ANQGSEA. The CDR3 consists of 12 residues. Expressed TCRB transcripts were sequenced because the entire RNA isolate underwent reverse transcription. Sequenced by immunoSEQ multiplex PCR; TCRdb stores in-frame clones only, minus some. The table records about 180,000 clones, less than 15% of them present only once. Sequencing was done on a sample of central memory CD4+ T cells from blood. The sequence came from a woman between 18 and 30 years old in good health. The chain is built from TRBV29-1 and TRBJ1-2; D possibly corresponds to TRBD1 (5 bases). The CDR3 here is CSVARGSYGYTF. DNA for the CDR3: TGCAGCGTTGCCCGGGGGTCGTATGGCTACACCTTC.